A selection of T cell receptor beta chains follows, all from one sample in a study of Graves' ophthalmopathy and Graves' hyperthyroidism. TCRdb re-analysed the multiplex PCR reads in MiXCR, keeping a single row per CDR3 protein. Of 650,000 to 900,000 distinct CDR3 sequences in the sample, roughly 40% were seen once. What was sequenced was peripheral blood. These receptors originate from an adult man with Graves' ophthalmopathy. Both conserved end residues are part of each CDR3. A D gene is named only where the DNA matches it firmly. Some rows have no size entry. The others give once, few or many, or a class for an expanded clone.

D gene	clone size	J gene	CDR3 length	V gene	CDR3 protein	CDR3 DNA
-	-	TRBJ2-2	15	TRBV9	CASSVSTGNTGELFF	TGTGCCAGCAGCGTATCGACAGGGAACACCGGGGAGCTGTTTTTT
TRBD1	-	TRBJ1-2	16	TRBV5-6	CASSVDRAVSYYGYTF	TGTGCCAGCAGCGTGGACAGGGCGGTATCATACTATGGCTACACCTTC
-	few	TRBJ2-7	15	TRBV11-2	CASSFTGYDVYEQYF	TGTGCCAGCAGCTTCACAGGGTATGACGTCTACGAGCAGTACTTC
-	-	TRBJ1-4	15	TRBV10-3	CASSRFGGTNEKLFF	TGTGCCAGCAGTCGGTTTGGGGGAACTAATGAAAAACTGTTTTTT
-	few	TRBJ2-6	16	TRBV20-1	CSARDLVGNGANVLTF	TGCAGTGCTAGAGATCTAGTAGGGAACGGGGCCAACGTCCTGACTTTC
TRBD2	-	TRBJ2-7	17	TRBV9	CASSLKGGTSGSHEQYF	TGTGCCAGCAGCTTAAAAGGTGGGACTAGCGGGAGTCACGAGCAGTACTTC
-	many	TRBJ2-2	12	TRBV9	CASSVVSGELFF	TGTGCCAGCAGCGTAGTTTCCGGGGAGCTGTTTTTT
TRBD1	many	TRBJ1-6	14	TRBV6-1	CASSWDRGSTPLHF	TGTGCCAGCAGTTGGGACAGGGGGTCGACACCCCTCCACTTT
-	many	TRBJ2-5	14	TRBV24-1	CATSDQRSQETQYF	TGTGCCACCAGTGATCAGCGGAGTCAAGAGACCCAGTACTTC
-	-	TRBJ1-1	15	TRBV19	CASSIEAGRGTEAFF	TGTGCCAGTAGTATCGAAGCAGGGAGGGGCACTGAAGCTTTCTTT
-	once	TRBJ1-2	16	TRBV2	CADWDGGTVTNYGHTF	TGTGCCGACTGGGATGGGGGGACCGTTACCAACTATGGCCACACCTTC
-	-	TRBJ2-7	14	TRBV29-1	CSVTIRDGSYEQYF	TGCAGCGTTACGATACGGGACGGCTCCTACGAGCAGTACTTC
-	few	TRBJ2-2	15	TRBV12-3/TRBV12-4	CASSGRTVATGELFF	TGTGCCAGCAGCGGACGGACAGTAGCCACCGGGGAGCTGTTTTTT
-	many	TRBJ1-1	15	TRBV20-1	CSAIPGHVMLTEAFF	TGCAGTGCTATACCGGGACACGTAATGTTGACTGAAGCTTTCTTT
-	many	TRBJ2-5	14	TRBV25-1	CASSEPRFGETQYF	TGTGCCAGCAGTGAGCCCCGCTTTGGGGAGACCCAGTACTTC